Listed here are 30 T cell receptor beta chains from one sample, sequenced in a study of tumor-infiltrating lymphocytes in primary liver carcinoma. TCR beta cDNA was reverse-transcribed from about 550 ng of total RNA. The reaction used a constant-region primer and ProtoScript II reverse transcriptase. What produced the TCR beta libraries was three nested multiplex PCR rounds using slightly modified ARM-PCR. TRBV1-TRBV30 forward primers paired with a C-beta reverse primer were used in the first two PCR rounds, which ran roughly 10 cycles each. One entry per CDR3 protein results from TCRdb running MiXCR on the multiplex PCR reads. The profile shows about 48,000 distinct CDR3 sequences, over 65% of them singletons. Without any cell sorting, roughly 18-31 mg of bulk tissue yielded co-extracted RNA and DNA. Sequencing was done on a sample of liver tumor tissue from sampling region 3. As to subset: tumor region T3, left-lateral pole. These receptors were taken from a man aged 40-55 years with primary liver carcinoma and hepatitis B virus infection.

Concerning this clonotype: The junction departs from germline at one end; a sequencing error may be responsible. This chain joins TRBV12-3 or TRBV12-4 and TRBJ2-7; D gene ambiguous. This CDR3 has 14 amino acids. CDR3 sequence: CVSSSGTVSNVQYF. The CDR3 DNA follows: TGTGTCAGCAGTTCTGGAACTGTCTCCAACGTGCAGTACTTC.

For this clonotype: The germline gene is not matched at one end of the junction; a read error may be the cause. The rearrangement uses TRBV6-2 or TRBV6-3 and TRBJ2-2; possibly TRBD1 or TRBD2 for D (5 bases each). The length of the CDR3 is 13 residues. CDR1 is MNHEY, CDR2 SVGEGT, per germline. CDR3 in DNA: TGTGCCAGCAGTCACTCGGACACCGGGGAGCTGCTTTTT. It specifies CASSHSDTGELLF.

In this sample, this clonotype turned up once. The chain uses TRBV6-6 and TRBJ2-3; 7 nucleotides match TRBD2. CDR1 is MNHNY, CDR2 SVGAGI, per germline (reference sequence). V trimming: 10 bases; J trimming: 2 bases; junction bases outside the gene matches: 15. CDR3 length: 16 amino acids. The DNA for the CDR3 is TGTGCCAACATGCCCCGCGCGACTAGCCTCACAGATACGCAGTATTTT. It specifies CANMPRATSLTDTQYF.

The chain links TRBV11-2 to TRBJ2-7; no clear D gene. V was clipped by 5 bases and J by 1 base, with 15 bases between them. Germline V CDR1 and CDR2: SGHAT, FQNNGV. The CDR3 sequence is 15 residues long. The chain's CDR3 is CASSISVVISYEQYF. The DNA for the CDR3 is TGTGCCAGCAGCATATCTGTGGTGATATCCTACGAGCAGTACTTC.

The chain couples TRBV29-1 to TRBJ2-3; TRBD2 aligns across 10 bases. The germline V gene has CDR1 SQVTM and CDR2 ANQGSEA. J gave up 0 bases and V 7 bases, and 13 bases lay outside the gene matches. The CDR3 loop spans 17 amino acids. CDR3 nucleotides: TGCAGCGCTTTCGGACTAGCGGACAAATCTAGCACAGATACGCAGTATTTT. Amino acid sequence: CSAFGLADKSSTDTQYF.

As regards this clonotype: A read error may explain this, as a much larger clone is one base away. V and J are TRBV28 and TRBJ1-6; D gene unclear. The CDR3 is 15 residues long. CDR1 and CDR2 (germline): MDHEN, SYDVKM. The CDR3 region is CASNLGSSGDSPLHF. The DNA of the CDR3 is TGTGCCAGCAATTTAGGATCCTCGGGAGATTCACCCCTCCACTTT.

A note on this clonotype: In this CDR3 the conserved last residue, phenylalanine or tryptophan, is missing, so a read error is likely. Because the CDR3's place on the DNA is in doubt, the DNA is left out and the CDR3 is given as listed by TCRdb. The rearrangement joins TRBV11-2 to TRBJ2-1; the D call TRBD2 from the table was never checked on the DNA. The CDR3 region is 16 residues in length, termini included. CDR1 is SGHAT and CDR2 is FQNNGV in the germline V gene. The CDR3 reads CASSMDIGLAMGEQFL.

A note on this clonotype: Germline is not matched at one junction end, which may reflect a read error. CDR3: CPSRTSLAGPNNERFF. The DNA of the CDR3 is TGTCCCAGCAGGACCTCACTAGCGGGACCCAACAATGAGCGGTTCTTC. The chain employs TRBV6-5 and TRBJ2-1, with 10 bases lining up with TRBD2. The CDR3 sequence is 16 residues long. CDR1 MNHEY and CDR2 SVGAGI come from the germline V gene.

In regard to this clonotype: The conserved closing phenylalanine or tryptophan is absent in this CDR3, likely reflecting a read error. The gene calls are TRBV4-1 and TRBJ1-4; maybe TRBD1 (5 bases). The germline CDR1 and CDR2 sequences are MGHRA and YSYEKL. The CDR3 runs 13 residues. The CDR3, as DNA: TGCACCAGCAGCCAAGGGCAGGGTACGGAACTGTTTATT. Its translation is CTSSQGQGTELFI.

The table lists this clonotype with many counts. The CDR3 DNA follows: TGTGCCAGCAGTGAAGGGTACAGGGGAAACACCGGGGAGCTGTTTTTT. Translated: CASSEGYRGNTGELFF. The chain carries TRBV6-1 and TRBJ2-2, with 7 bases identical to TRBD1. CDR3 length equals 16 residues. Germline assignment: CDR1 MNHNS and CDR2 SASEGT. Losses at the gene ends were 1 base for V and 2 bases for J; bases not matched to a gene: 4.

This clonotype ranks as medium-sized. The rearrangement uses TRBV11-2 and TRBJ2-3; D not certain. Germline-derived CDR1 and CDR2 are SGHAT and FQNNGV. V was pared by 5 bases and J by 6 bases, with 9 bases between. CDR3 length: 12 residues. CDR3 DNA sequence: TGTGCCAGCAGCCTCGGATATGATACGCAGTATTTT. Translation gives CASSLGYDTQYF.

This clonotype was counted many times. This rearrangement joins TRBV6-1 to TRBJ2-5; perhaps D is TRBD1 or TRBD2 (5 bases each). The CDR3 runs to 16 residues. Trimming pared 3 bases from V and 4 bases from J, leaving 18 bases between. From germline, CDR1 is MNHNS and CDR2 SASEGT. CDR3 nucleotide sequence: TGTGCCAGCAGTGACCTCATCGGGACGGGTAGAGAGACCCAGTACTTC. This gives the protein CASSDLIGTGRETQYF.

This clonotype was picked up one time. The CDR3 end shows no conserved phenylalanine or tryptophan, and so a read error is likely. The limits of the CDR3 on the DNA are not certain, so only TCRdb's listed CDR3 is given. The rearrangement links TRBV11-1 to TRBJ2-1; whether TRBD2, the table's D call, matches the DNA was not checked. Germline CDR1 reads SGHAT; CDR2 reads FQDESV (reference sequence). The CDR3 spans 17 amino acids, including both terminal residues. This CDR3 reads CASSLGLAGEVDNERFY.

This clonotype was counted between two and nine times. CDR3 sequence (DNA): TGTGCCAGCAGTCGGGGGGGCCGTTTCTACGAGCAGTACTTC. This codes for CASSRGGRFYEQYF. The rearrangement joins TRBV28 to TRBJ2-7; 8 bases map to TRBD2. V lost 5 bases, J lost 3 bases, and 6 bases stayed unmatched. Germline-derived CDR1 and CDR2 are MDHEN and SYDVKM. The CDR3 spans 14 residues.

This clonotype showed up many times. The J gene is TRBJ2-2, the V gene TRBV29-1; no clear D. The V gene's germline CDR1 is SQVTM and CDR2 ANQGSEA. The CDR3 has 14 amino acids. The germline V and J ends were trimmed by 7 bases and 4 bases, with 16 bases remaining between them. The CDR3 bases are TGCAGCGCCCCCTCTGGGGTGACCACCGGGGAGCTGTTTTTT. It translates to CSAPSGVTTGELFF.

About this clonotype: A much larger clonotype is one base distant, so this may be a read error. The V gene is TRBV30, the J gene TRBJ1-1, with D hard to call. CDR3 length equals 13 residues. Per germline, CDR1 GTSNPN and CDR2 SVGIG (reference sequence). The CDR3 sequence: CAWSVRQNTGAFF. The CDR3 region has the DNA TGTGCCTGGAGTGTACGGCAGAACACTGGAGCTTTCTTT.

As for this clonotype: Because it lacks the conserved phenylalanine or tryptophan at the end, this CDR3 is likely a read error. The chain combines TRBV29-1 with TRBJ2-1; the D is unclear. V was pared by 6 bases and J by 7 bases, with 10 bases between. This CDR3 has 11 residues. The V gene's germline CDR1 is SQVTM and CDR2 ANQGSEA. The CDR3 protein is CSVDERNEQFL. The CDR3 nucleotides are TGCAGCGTCGATGAGAGGAATGAGCAGTTCCTC.

Of note for this clonotype: No conserved phenylalanine or tryptophan is present at the end of the CDR3, so a read error is the likely explanation. The chain combines TRBV4-2 with TRBJ2-3; 8 bases agree with TRBD2. Germline values: CDR1 LGHNA, CDR2 YNFKEQ. The CDR3 spans 16 residues. In nucleotides, the CDR3 is TGTGCCGGCAGCCAAGAAGCGGGAGTAAGTGCAGATACGCAGTATATT. It translates to CAGSQEAGVSADTQYI.

In regard to this clonotype: The junction differs from germline at one of its ends, possibly a read error. The chain links TRBV5-4 to TRBJ2-5; 11 bases align to TRBD1. The CDR3 has 15 residues. Germline values: CDR1 SGHNT, CDR2 YYREEE (reference sequence). CDR3 DNA: TGTGCCAGTAGCTTGGACAGGGGGCTAGGGAAGACCCAGTACTTC. Protein: CASSLDRGLGKTQYF. The whole variable domain, remainder taken from reference TRBV5-4 and TRBJ2-5, is ETGVTQSPTHLIKTRGQQVTLRCSSQSGHNTVSWYQQALGQGPQFIFQYYREEENGRGNFPPRFSGLQFPNYSSELNVNALELDDSALYLCASSLDRGLGKTQYFGPGTRLLVL.

The chain recombines TRBV29-1 with TRBJ2-3; 9 positions agree with TRBD1. CDR1 is SQVTM and CDR2 is ANQGSEA in the germline V gene. The V segment lost 5 bases and the J segment 3 bases; nucleotides outside the gene matches: 3. The CDR3 loop spans 13 amino acids. Written as DNA, the CDR3 is TGCAGCGTTAGGACAGGGGATACAGATACGCAGTATTTT. It is translated as CSVRTGDTDTQYF.

Turning to this clonotype: One junction end does not reproduce the germline sequence, and a read error may be involved. This chain connects TRBV7-8 to TRBJ1-4, with 9 bases fitting TRBD1. CDR3 length: 15 amino acids. Germline CDR1 and CDR2: SGHVS and FQNEAQ. The CDR3 nucleotides are TGTGCCAGCAGCTTGGAGACAGGGGGTCACGAAAAACTGTCTTTT. This codes for CASSLETGGHEKLSF.

On this clonotype itself: A much larger clonotype is one base distant, so this may be a read error. The rearrangement uses TRBV5-1 and TRBJ2-7, with 10 positions matching TRBD1. The CDR3 is 13 residues long. J was trimmed by 6 bases and V by 4 bases; bases with no gene match: 4. Per the germline V gene, CDR1 is SGHRS and CDR2 is YFSETQ. Here the CDR3 reads CASSARTGGEQYF. The CDR3 DNA reads as TGCGCCAGCAGCGCAAGGACAGGGGGCGAGCAGTACTTC. The entire variable domain, with the rest obtained from reference TRBV5-1 and TRBJ2-7, is as follows: KAGVTQTPRYLIKTRGQQVTLSCSPISGHRSVSWYQQTPGQGLQFLFEYFSETQRNKGNFPGRFSGRQFSNSRSEMNVSTLELGDSALYLCASSARTGGEQYFGPGTRLTVT.

This clonotype was recorded a few times. The chain links TRBV20-1 to TRBJ2-1; the match to TRBD2 covers 8 bases. Germline CDR1 is DFQATT and CDR2 is SNEGSKA (reference sequence). The length of the CDR3 is 16 residues. The trim removed 5 bases at V and 1 base at J, leaving 10 bases unmatched. The CDR3 protein is CSAPPGTSGSYNEQFF. CDR3 coding DNA: TGCAGTGCTCCACCAGGCACTAGCGGTTCCTACAATGAGCAGTTCTTC.

This clonotype was recorded only once. The junction differs from germline at one of its ends, possibly a read error. The V call is TRBV4-1, the J call TRBJ1-1; D is ambiguous. Germline V CDR1 and CDR2: MGHRA, YSYEKL. CDR3 length equals 17 residues. CDR3 bases: TGCGCCAGCGGCCAAGACCCCCCTGCCCTCCTTAACACTAAAGCTTTCTTT. It encodes CASGQDPPALLNTKAFF.

This clonotype occurred once. One end of the junction does not line up with germline, which may come from a read error. The rearrangement links TRBV7-9 to TRBJ2-1; D is ambiguous. Germline CDR1 and CDR2: SEHNR and FQNEAQ (reference sequence). CDR3 length: 13 amino acids. The CDR3 protein is CGSSSKFSREQFF. CDR3 coding DNA: TGTGGCAGCAGCTCCAAGTTCAGCAGGGAGCAGTTCTTC.

As for this clonotype: A read error is likely, as this CDR3 ends without the conserved phenylalanine or tryptophan. The chain couples TRBV7-8 to TRBJ2-1; no firm D call. The CDR3 contains 14 residues. Trimming removed 0 bases at V and 2 bases at J, with 5 bases between. Germline lookup yields CDR1 SGHVS and CDR2 FQNEAQ. CDR3 residues: CASSLAEAYNEQFL. In DNA, the CDR3 is TGTGCCAGCAGCTTAGCTGAGGCCTACAATGAGCAGTTCCTC.

Details on this clonotype: The conserved phenylalanine or tryptophan is not found at the CDR3 terminus, so this likely reflects a read error. The chain is built from TRBV11-2 and TRBJ1-4; weak D call: TRBD1 (5 bases). Germline CDR1 SGHAT, CDR2 FQNNGV. This CDR3 has 14 amino acids. The DNA of the CDR3 is TGTGCCAGAAGCTTAGAGGTTGGGGACGGAAAACTGTTTTTG. This encodes CARSLEVGDGKLFL.

Comments on this clonotype: Since the CDR3 does not end with the conserved phenylalanine or tryptophan, this likely comes from a read error. The CDR3, as DNA: TGTACCAGCAGCTTAGAGCTTGGGGACGAAAAACTGTTTTAT. Translation: CTSSLELGDEKLFY. The rearrangement uses TRBV11-2 and TRBJ1-4; D possibly corresponds to TRBD1 (5 bases). The CDR3 is 14 amino acids. CDR1 is SGHAT and CDR2 is FQNNGV in the germline V gene.

On this clonotype itself: Sequence at one end of the junction differs from germline and may be a read error. This chain uses TRBV11-2 with TRBJ2-7, with 8 bases identical to TRBD1. The germline gives CDR1 SGHAT, CDR2 FQNNGV. The CDR3 has 15 amino acids. The CDR3 bases are TGTGCCGGCAGCTCAGGGGCCGGGACAGGTTACGAGCAGTACTTC. Its protein is CAGSSGAGTGYEQYF.

Concerning this clonotype: One end of the junction does not line up with germline, which may come from a read error. This chain uses TRBV28 with TRBJ2-1; 8 positions agree with TRBD2. CDR3 length equals 18 residues. Germline loops: CDR1 MDHEN, CDR2 SYDVKM. CDR3 in amino acids: CASSLWVASGPKYNEQFF. The CDR3 DNA reads TGTGCCAGCAGTCTATGGGTGGCTAGCGGGCCGAAGTACAATGAGCAGTTCTTC.